Sequencing of this T cell receptor beta chain was carried out in a study of shared clonotypes between healthy human individuals. Clones were read by immunoSEQ multiplex PCR, and TCRdb kept only the in-frame ones, dropping some. The profile covers approximately 470,000 clones, with about 85% appearing a single time and approximately 11% taken by the ten largest. Germline values: CDR1 SGHNT, CDR2 YYREEE (reference sequence). V was shortened by 4 bases and J by 9 bases, with 23 bases between the two germline ends. The CDR3 has 15 residues. J is TRBJ2-7 and V is TRBV5-4; D tentatively fits TRBD1 or TRBD2 (5 bases each). The TCR was taken from a woman between 35 and 50 years old in good health. Some clones in this sample may be carry-over from other donors' samples. Sequencing input: PBMCs. CDR3 amino acids: CASSALGTADPTQYF. The CDR3 bases are TGTGCCAGCAGCGCCTTAGGGACGGCTGACCCAACGCAGTACTTC.